A selection of T cell receptor beta chains follows, all from one sample in a study of T cell responses to AZD1222 COVID-19 vaccine. Clones were read by immunoSEQ multiplex PCR, and TCRdb kept only the in-frame ones, dropping some. The profile covers approximately 150,000 clones, with roughly 91% appearing a single time and roughly 6.2% taken by the ten largest. The sample was peripheral blood, taken 28 days after the second AZD1222 dose. The receptors come from an adult who received the AZD1222 COVID-19 vaccine. Each CDR3 is given with its conserved first and last residue. D genes are given only for firm matches. The size of a clone is reported for some rows only, either as once, few or many, or as a class for expanded clones.

clone size	D gene	V gene	J gene	CDR3 protein	CDR3 DNA
NA	NA	TRBV3-1/TRBV3-2	TRBJ2-7	CASSQGGLWGTYEQYF	TGTGCCAGCAGCCAAGGAGGGTTATGGGGAACCTACGAGCAGTACTTC
NA	TRBD1	TRBV6-1	TRBJ1-1	CASSEGLQGTVNTEAFF	TGTGCCAGCAGTGAAGGTCTTCAGGGGACAGTGAACACTGAAGCTTTCTTT
NA	NA	TRBV6-5	TRBJ1-3	CASNRGPSSGNTIYF	TGTGCCAGCAACCGGGGTCCGAGCTCTGGAAACACCATATATTTT
NA	TRBD1	TRBV5-5	TRBJ2-1	CASSPRGGQGVFNEQFF	TGTGCCAGCAGCCCTCGTGGTGGACAGGGTGTTTTCAATGAGCAGTTCTTC
NA	NA	TRBV2	TRBJ1-3	CASSKTGLSSGNTIYF	TGTGCCAGCAGTAAAACCGGGCTGAGCTCTGGAAACACCATATATTTT
NA	NA	TRBV7-9	TRBJ2-1	CASSFEYNEQFF	TGTGCCAGCAGCTTCGAATACAATGAGCAGTTCTTC
NA	NA	TRBV7-9	TRBJ2-5	CASSLRAGLETQYF	TGTGCCAGCAGCTTACGGGCGGGGCTAGAGACCCAGTACTTC
NA	TRBD1	TRBV24-1	TRBJ2-7	CATSDTRTGPYEQYF	TGTGCCACCAGTGACACTCGGACAGGCCCCTACGAGCAGTACTTC
once	NA	TRBV6-5	TRBJ1-1	CASSYSSTMNTEAFF	TGTGCCAGCAGTTACTCCTCGACTATGAACACTGAAGCTTTCTTT
NA	NA	TRBV4-2	TRBJ1-3	CASSQELWEFGNTIYF	TGTGCCAGCAGCCAAGAGCTGTGGGAGTTCGGAAACACCATATATTTT
once	NA	TRBV5-6	TRBJ2-1	CASSLSGGSHYNEQFF	TGTGCCAGCAGCTTGAGCGGCGGGTCCCATTACAATGAGCAGTTCTTC
NA	TRBD1	TRBV4-1	TRBJ1-4	CASSQDLGTALWGEKLFF	TGCGCCAGCAGCCAAGATCTTGGGACAGCCCTCTGGGGTGAAAAACTGTTTTTT
NA	TRBD1	TRBV5-1	TRBJ1-3	CASSWEQGTGNTIYF	TGCGCCAGCAGCTGGGAACAGGGGACTGGAAACACCATATATTTT
NA	NA	TRBV7-8	TRBJ1-1	CASSLGYTEAFF	TGTGCCAGCAGCCTCGGATACACTGAAGCTTTCTTT
few	TRBD1	TRBV4-3	TRBJ1-6	CASSLDRGPGNSPLHF	TGCGCCAGCAGCCTTGACAGGGGCCCAGGGAATTCACCCCTCCACTTT
once	NA	TRBV7-8	TRBJ2-6	CASSQPGLPITSANVLTF	TGTGCCAGCAGCCAGCCGGGACTCCCCATAACCTCGGCCAACGTCCTGACTTTC
once	NA	TRBV3-1/TRBV3-2	TRBJ2-5	CASSQLGQPKETQYF	TGTGCCAGCAGCCAACTAGGACAACCCAAAGAGACCCAGTACTTC
NA	NA	TRBV7-9	TRBJ1-3	CASSLVTGGRNTIYF	TGTGCCAGCAGCTTAGTTACCGGGGGAAGAAACACCATATATTTT
NA	NA	TRBV7-9	TRBJ1-5	CASSFTTDNQPQHF	TGTGCCAGCAGCTTTACCACAGACAATCAGCCCCAGCATTTT
few	TRBD1	TRBV5-1	TRBJ2-1	CASSLQGVPDEQFF	TGCGCCAGCAGCTTGCAGGGGGTACCGGATGAGCAGTTCTTC
NA	NA	TRBV3-1/TRBV3-2	TRBJ2-1	CASSTSIDEQFF	TGTGCCAGCTCGACTAGTATCGATGAGCAGTTCTTC
NA	NA	TRBV6-5	TRBJ1-2	CASSYSSAGAVNGYTF	TGTGCCAGCAGTTACTCGTCGGCAGGGGCGGTTAATGGCTACACCTTC